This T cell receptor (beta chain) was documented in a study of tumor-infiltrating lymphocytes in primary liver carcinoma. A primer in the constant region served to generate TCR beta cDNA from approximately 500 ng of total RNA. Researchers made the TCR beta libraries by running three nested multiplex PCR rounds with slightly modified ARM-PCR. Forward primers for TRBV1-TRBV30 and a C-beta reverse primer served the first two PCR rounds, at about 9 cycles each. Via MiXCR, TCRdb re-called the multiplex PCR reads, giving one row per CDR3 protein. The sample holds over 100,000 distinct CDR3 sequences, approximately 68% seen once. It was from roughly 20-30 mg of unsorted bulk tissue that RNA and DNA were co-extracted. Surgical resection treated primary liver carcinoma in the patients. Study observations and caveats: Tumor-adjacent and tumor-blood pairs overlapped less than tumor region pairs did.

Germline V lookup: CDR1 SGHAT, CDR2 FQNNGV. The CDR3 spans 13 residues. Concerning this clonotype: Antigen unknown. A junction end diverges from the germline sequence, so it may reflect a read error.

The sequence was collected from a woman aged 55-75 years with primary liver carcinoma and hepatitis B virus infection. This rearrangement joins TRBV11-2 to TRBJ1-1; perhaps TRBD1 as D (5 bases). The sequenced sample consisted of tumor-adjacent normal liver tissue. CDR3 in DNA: TGTGCCAGTAGCTTAACCTCGGGGCGGCAAGCTTTCTTT. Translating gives CASSLTSGRQAFF. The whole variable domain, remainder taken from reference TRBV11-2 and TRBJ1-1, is EAGVAQSPRYKIIEKRQSVAFWCNPISGHATLYWYQQILGQGPKLLIQFQNNGVVDDSQLPKDRFSAERLKGVDSTLKIQPAKLEDSAVYLCASSLTSGRQAFFGQGTRLTVV.